These 3 T cell receptor beta chains were sequenced from one sample in a study of Ad26.COV2.S vaccination and SARS-CoV-2 variants. Sample treatment: some 19 received Ad26.COV2.S at low or high dose, single or two shots; five or six received placebo; per-sample allocation not given. Sampling happened 63 days after the first vaccine or placebo injection. The repertoire was sequenced with immunoSEQ multiplex PCR; TCRdb's copy has only in-frame clones and lacks some. The sample includes about 350,000 clones, around 89% of them seen just once. Sequenced here: peripheral blood, sampled in a trial of Ad26.COV2.S vaccine versus placebo. The receptors stem from a person between 18 and 65 years old who received the Ad26.COV2.S COVID-19 vaccine or a placebo.

This clone has just one count. V and J are TRBV28 and TRBJ2-5; unclear D gene. V gave up 5 bases and J gave up 4 bases, with 14 bases separating them. The CDR3 loop spans 14 amino acids. From germline, CDR1 is MDHEN and CDR2 SYDVKM. The CDR3 region is CASSPPTSRETQYF. The CDR3 coding sequence is TGTGCCAGCAGTCCCCCGACCAGCCGAGAGACCCAGTACTTC.

The gene calls are TRBV20-1 and TRBJ1-1; D is uncertain. The germline V gene encodes CDR1 DFQATT and CDR2 SNEGSKA (reference sequence). Trimming shortened V by 6 bases and J by 7 bases, and 12 bases separated the two germline ends. The CDR3 is 11 residues long. The CDR3 DNA reads as TGCAGTGCCCGGTTGGCAGTTGAAGCTTTCTTT. It is translated as CSARLAVEAFF.

CDR3 loop: CASSLRPWGETQYF. CDR3 in DNA: TGTGCCAGCAGCTTACGCCCCTGGGGAGAGACCCAGTACTTC. This rearrangement joins TRBV7-6 to TRBJ2-5, with D unresolved. The CDR3 has 14 residues. Trimming pared 2 bases from V and 4 bases from J, leaving 11 bases between. CDR1 is SGHVS and CDR2 is FNYEAQ in the germline V gene.